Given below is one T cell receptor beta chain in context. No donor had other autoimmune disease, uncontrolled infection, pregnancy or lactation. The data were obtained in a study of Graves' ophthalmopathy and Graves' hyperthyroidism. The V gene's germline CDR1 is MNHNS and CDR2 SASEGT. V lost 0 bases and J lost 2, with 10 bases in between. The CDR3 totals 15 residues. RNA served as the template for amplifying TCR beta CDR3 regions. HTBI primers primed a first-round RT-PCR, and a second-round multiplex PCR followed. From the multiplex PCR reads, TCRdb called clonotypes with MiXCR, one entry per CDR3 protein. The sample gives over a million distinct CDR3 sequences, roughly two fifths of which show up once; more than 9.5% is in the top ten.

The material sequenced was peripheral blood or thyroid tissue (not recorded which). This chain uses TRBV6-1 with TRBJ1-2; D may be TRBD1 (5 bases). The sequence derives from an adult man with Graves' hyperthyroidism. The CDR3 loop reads CASSEAGEGNYGYTF. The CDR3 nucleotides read TGTGCCAGCAGTGAAGCTGGTGAGGGGAACTATGGCTACACCTTC.